This T cell receptor beta chain appears in the sequencing data of a study of CD8 T cells in Susac syndrome. With random hexamers, roughly 0.45 to 1 ug RNA was reverse transcribed. Amplification of TCR beta CDR3 used immunoSEQ multiplex PCR across 54 Vbeta and 13 Jbeta. Via MiXCR, TCRdb re-called the immunoSEQ multiplex PCR reads, giving one row per CDR3 protein. The sample contains 100,000 to 150,000 distinct CDR3 sequences, just under 95% of which appear only once. The germline V and J ends were trimmed by 1 base and 5 bases, with 12 bases remaining between them. The germline V gene has CDR1 SGHVS and CDR2 FQNEAQ. The CDR3 extends over 15 amino acids. TEMRA cells were FACS-enriched, unlike CD8+ and CD4+ T cells, which were negatively isolated.

Sequencing was carried out using CD8+ T cells from PBMCs. This receptor was obtained from a human donor with Susac syndrome. The chain joins TRBV7-8 to TRBJ1-5, with a tentative D call TRBD1 (6 bases). The CDR3 loop is CASSLGGGVDQPQHF. The CDR3 DNA is TGTGCCAGCAGCTTAGGAGGGGGGGTCGATCAGCCCCAGCATTTT.